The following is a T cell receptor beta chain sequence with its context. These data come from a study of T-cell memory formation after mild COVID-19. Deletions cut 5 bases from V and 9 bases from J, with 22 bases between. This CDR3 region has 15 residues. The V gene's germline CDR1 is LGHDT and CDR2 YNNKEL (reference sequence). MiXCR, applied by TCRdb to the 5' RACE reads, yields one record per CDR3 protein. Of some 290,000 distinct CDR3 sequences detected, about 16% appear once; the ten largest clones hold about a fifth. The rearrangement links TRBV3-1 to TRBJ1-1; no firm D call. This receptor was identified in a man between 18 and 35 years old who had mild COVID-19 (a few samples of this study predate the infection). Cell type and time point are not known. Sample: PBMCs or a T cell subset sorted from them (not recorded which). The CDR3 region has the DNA TGTGCCAGCAGCGTTTCCCCCCAGGCGTCGAGTAAAGCTTTCTTT. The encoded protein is CASSVSPQASSKAFF.